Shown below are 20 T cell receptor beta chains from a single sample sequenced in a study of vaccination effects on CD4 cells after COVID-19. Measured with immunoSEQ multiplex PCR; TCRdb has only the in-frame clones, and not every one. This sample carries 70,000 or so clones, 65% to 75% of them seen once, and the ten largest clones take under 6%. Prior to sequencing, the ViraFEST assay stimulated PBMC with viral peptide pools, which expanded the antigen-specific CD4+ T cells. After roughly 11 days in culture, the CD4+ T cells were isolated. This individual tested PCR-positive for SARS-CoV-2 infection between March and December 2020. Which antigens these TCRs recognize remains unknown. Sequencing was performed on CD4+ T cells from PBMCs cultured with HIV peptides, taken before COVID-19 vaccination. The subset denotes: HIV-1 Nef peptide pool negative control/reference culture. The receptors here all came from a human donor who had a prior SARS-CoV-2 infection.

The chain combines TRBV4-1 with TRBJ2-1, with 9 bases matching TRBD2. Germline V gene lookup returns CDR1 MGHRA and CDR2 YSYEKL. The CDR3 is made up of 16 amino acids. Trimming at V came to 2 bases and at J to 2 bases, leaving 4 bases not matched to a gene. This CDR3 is CASSQRLAETYNEQFF. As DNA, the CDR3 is TGCGCCAGCAGCCAAAGACTAGCGGAGACCTACAATGAGCAGTTCTTC.

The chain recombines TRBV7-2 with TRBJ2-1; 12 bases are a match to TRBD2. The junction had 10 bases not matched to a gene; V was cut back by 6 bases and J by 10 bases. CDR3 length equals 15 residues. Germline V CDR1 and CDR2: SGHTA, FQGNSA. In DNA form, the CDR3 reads TGTGCCAGCAGTTTAAAGACTAGCGGGAGCATCGAGCAGTTCTTC. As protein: CASSLKTSGSIEQFF.

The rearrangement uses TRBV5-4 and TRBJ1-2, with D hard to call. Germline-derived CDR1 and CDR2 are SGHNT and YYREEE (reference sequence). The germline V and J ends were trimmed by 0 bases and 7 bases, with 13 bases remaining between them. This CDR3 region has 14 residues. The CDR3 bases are TGTGCCAGCAGCTTGGTGGACGACGGTGGTGGCTACACCTTC. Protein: CASSLVDDGGGYTF. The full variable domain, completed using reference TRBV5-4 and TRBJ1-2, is ETGVTQSPTHLIKTRGQQVTLRCSSQSGHNTVSWYQQALGQGPQFIFQYYREEENGRGNFPPRFSGLQFPNYSSELNVNALELDDSALYLCASSLVDDGGGYTFGSGTRLTVV.

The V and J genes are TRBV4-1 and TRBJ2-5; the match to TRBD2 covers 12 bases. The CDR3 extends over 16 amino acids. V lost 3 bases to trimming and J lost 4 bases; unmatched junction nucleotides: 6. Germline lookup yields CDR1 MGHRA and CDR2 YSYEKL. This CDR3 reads CASSHGETSGGETQYF. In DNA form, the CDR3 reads TGCGCCAGCAGCCATGGCGAGACTAGCGGGGGAGAGACCCAGTACTTC.

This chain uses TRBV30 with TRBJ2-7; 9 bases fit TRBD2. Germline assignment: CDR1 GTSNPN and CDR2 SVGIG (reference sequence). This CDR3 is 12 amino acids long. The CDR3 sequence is CCVQRGDYEQYF. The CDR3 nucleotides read TGTTGCGTCCAGCGGGGGGACTACGAGCAGTACTTC.

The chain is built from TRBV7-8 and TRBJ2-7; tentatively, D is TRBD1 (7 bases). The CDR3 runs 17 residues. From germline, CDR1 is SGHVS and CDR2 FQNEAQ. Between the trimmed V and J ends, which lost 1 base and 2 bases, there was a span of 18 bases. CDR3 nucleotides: TGTGCCAGCAGCTTAGGGGGCGGGACAGTTTTAGCCTACGAGCAGTACTTC. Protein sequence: CASSLGGGTVLAYEQYF.

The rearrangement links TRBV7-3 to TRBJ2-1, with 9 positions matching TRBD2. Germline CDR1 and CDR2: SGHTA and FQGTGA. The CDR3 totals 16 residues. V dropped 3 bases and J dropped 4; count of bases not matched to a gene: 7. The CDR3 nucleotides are TGTGCCAGCAGCTTCATAGCGGGAGCCGTGTACAATGAGCAGTTCTTC. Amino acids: CASSFIAGAVYNEQFF.

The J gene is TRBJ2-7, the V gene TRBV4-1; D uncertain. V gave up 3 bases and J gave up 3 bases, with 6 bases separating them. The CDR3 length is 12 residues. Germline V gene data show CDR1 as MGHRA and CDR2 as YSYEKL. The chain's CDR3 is CASSHDFYEQYF. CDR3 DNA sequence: TGCGCCAGCAGCCACGACTTCTACGAGCAGTACTTC.

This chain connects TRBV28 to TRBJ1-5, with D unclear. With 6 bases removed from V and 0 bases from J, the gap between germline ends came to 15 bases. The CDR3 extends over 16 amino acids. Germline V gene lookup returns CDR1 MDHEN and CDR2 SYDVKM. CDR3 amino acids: CASSVPGLYSNQPQHF. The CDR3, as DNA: TGTGCCAGCAGCGTGCCTGGACTATATAGCAATCAGCCCCAGCATTTT.

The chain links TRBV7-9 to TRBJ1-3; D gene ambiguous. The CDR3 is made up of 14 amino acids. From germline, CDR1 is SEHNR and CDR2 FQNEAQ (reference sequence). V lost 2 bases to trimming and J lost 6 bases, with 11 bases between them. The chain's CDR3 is CASSLFQSQNTIYF. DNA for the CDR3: TGTGCCAGCAGCTTATTCCAAAGTCAAAACACCATATATTTT. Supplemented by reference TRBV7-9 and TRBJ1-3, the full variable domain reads DTGVSQNPRHKITKRGQNVTFRCDPISEHNRLYWYRQTLGQGPEFLTYFQNEAQLEKSRLLSDRFSAERPKGSFSTLEIQRTEQGDSAMYLCASSLFQSQNTIYFGEGSWLTVV.

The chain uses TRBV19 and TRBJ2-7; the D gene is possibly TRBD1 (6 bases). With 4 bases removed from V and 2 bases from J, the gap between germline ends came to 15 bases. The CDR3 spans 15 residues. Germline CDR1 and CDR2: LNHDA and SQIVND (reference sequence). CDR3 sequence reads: CASSKGQQPPYEQYF. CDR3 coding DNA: TGTGCCAGTAGTAAAGGACAGCAACCCCCCTACGAGCAGTACTTC.

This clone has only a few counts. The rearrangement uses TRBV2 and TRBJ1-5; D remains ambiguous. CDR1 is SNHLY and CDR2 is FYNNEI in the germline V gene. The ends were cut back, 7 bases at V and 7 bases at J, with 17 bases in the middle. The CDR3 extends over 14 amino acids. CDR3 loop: CASTQTNGGQPQHF. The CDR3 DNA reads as TGTGCCAGCACCCAAACCAACGGCGGGCAGCCCCAGCATTTT. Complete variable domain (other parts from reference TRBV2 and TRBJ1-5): EPEVTQTPSHQVTQMGQEVILRCVPISNHLYFYWYRQILGQKVEFLVSFYNNEISEKSEIFDDQFSVERPDGSNFTLKIRSTKLEDSAMYFCASTQTNGGQPQHFGDGTRLSIL.

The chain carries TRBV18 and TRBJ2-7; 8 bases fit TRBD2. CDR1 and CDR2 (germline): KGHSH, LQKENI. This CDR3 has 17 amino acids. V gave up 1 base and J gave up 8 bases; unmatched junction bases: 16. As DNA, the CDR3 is TGTGCCAGCTCACCACGGAATCCAGCGGGAGCGTATTCGCAGCAGTACTTC. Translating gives CASSPRNPAGAYSQQYF.

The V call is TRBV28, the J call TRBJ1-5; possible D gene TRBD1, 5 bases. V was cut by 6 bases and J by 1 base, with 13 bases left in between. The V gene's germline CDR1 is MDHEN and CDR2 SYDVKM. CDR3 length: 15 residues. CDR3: CASSQDSPSNQPQHF. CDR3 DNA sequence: TGTGCCAGCAGCCAAGACAGCCCCAGCAATCAGCCCCAGCATTTT.

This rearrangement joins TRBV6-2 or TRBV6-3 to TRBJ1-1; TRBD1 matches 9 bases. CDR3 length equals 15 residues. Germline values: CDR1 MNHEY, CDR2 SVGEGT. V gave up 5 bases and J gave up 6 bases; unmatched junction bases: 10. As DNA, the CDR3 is TGTGCCAGCAGTCCACAGGGGGCGACGGGCCCTGAAGCTTTCTTT. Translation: CASSPQGATGPEAFF.

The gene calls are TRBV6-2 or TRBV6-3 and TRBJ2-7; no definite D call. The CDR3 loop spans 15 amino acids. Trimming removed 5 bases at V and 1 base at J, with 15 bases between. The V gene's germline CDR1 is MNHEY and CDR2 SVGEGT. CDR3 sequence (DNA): TGTGCCAGCAGTCCCCAGATCTCCGCGTCCTACGAGCAGTACTTC. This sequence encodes CASSPQISASYEQYF.

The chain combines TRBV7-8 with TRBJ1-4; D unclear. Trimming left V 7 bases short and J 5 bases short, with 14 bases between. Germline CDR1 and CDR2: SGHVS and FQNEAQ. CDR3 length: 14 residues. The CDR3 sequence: CASTPTEANEKLFF. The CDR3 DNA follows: TGTGCCAGCACTCCGACCGAAGCGAATGAAAAACTGTTTTTT.

The CDR3: CASSRTFPDRDFYNEQFF. The CDR3, as DNA: TGTGCCAGCAGCCGAACCTTCCCCGACAGGGACTTTTACAATGAGCAGTTCTTC. This chain uses TRBV7-6 with TRBJ2-1; tentative D call: TRBD1 (7 bases). The V and J ends lost 5 bases and 4 bases respectively, with 24 bases between them. CDR1 is SGHVS and CDR2 is FNYEAQ in the germline V gene. The CDR3 is made up of 18 amino acids.

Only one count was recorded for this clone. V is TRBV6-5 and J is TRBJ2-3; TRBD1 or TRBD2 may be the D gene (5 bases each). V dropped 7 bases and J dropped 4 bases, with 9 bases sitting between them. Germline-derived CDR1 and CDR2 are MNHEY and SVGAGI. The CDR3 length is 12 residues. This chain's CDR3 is CASKRDADTQYF. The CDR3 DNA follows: TGTGCCAGCAAACGGGACGCAGATACGCAGTATTTT.

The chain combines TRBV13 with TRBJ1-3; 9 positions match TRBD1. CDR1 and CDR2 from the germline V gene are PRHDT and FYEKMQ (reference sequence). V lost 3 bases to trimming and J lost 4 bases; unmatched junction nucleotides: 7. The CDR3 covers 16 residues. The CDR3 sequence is CASSFGTGTMGNTIYF. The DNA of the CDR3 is TGTGCCAGCAGCTTTGGGACAGGGACAATGGGAAACACCATATATTTT.